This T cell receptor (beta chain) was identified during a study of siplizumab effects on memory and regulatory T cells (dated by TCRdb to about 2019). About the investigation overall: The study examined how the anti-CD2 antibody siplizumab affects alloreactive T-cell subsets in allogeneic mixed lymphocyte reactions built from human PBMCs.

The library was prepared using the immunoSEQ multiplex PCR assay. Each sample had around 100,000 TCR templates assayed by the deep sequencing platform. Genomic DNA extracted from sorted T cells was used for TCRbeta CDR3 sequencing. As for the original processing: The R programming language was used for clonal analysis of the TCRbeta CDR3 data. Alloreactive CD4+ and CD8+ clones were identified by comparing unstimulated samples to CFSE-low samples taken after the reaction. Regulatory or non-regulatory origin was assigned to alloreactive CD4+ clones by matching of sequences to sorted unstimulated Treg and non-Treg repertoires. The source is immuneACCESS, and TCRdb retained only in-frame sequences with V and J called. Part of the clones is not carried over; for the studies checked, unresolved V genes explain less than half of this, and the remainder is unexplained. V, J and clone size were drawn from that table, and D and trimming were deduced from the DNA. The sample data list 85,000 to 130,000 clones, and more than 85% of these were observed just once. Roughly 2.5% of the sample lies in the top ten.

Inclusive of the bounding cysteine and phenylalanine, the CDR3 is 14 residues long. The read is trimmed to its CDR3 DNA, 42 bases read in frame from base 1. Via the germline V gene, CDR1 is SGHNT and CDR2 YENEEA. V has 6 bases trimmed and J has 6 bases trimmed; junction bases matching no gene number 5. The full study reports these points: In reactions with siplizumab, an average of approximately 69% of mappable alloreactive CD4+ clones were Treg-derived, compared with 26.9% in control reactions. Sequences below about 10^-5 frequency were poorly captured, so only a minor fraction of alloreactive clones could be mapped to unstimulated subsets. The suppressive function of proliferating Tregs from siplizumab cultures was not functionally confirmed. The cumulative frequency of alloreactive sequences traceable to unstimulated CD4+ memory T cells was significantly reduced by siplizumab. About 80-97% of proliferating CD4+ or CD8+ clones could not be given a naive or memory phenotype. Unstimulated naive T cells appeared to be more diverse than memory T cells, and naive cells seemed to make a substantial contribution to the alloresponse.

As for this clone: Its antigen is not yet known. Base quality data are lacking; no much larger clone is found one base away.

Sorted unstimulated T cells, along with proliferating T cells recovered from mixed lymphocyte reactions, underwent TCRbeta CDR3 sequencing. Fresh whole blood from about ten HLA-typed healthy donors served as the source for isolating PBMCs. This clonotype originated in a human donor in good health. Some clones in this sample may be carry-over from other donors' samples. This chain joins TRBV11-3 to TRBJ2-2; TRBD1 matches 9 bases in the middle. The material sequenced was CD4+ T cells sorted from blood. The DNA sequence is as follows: TGTGCCAGCAGAAAGACAGGGGGGGCCGGGGAGCTGTTTTTT. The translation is CASRKTGGAGELFF.